This T cell receptor (beta chain) is drawn from a study of T cell responses to AZD1222 COVID-19 vaccine. Here immunoSEQ multiplex PCR was the method, and the copy in TCRdb shows in-frame clones only, minus some. The sample consists of about 86,000 clones, roughly 87% of them appearing once. Overall study results and limits: Targeting of unmutated variant regions was reportedly seen in nearly half of spike-specific TCRs. Donors were chiefly white British, with a greater number of females, and clonal diversity was perhaps underestimated. Receipt of two AZD1222 doses was followed by a rise in Spike-specific TCR breadth and depth. Every sample of the repertoires postdated the peak T cell response.

About this clone: Its antigen is not identified.

The CDR3 runs to 16 residues. Losses at the gene ends were 4 bases for V and 5 bases for J; bases not matched to a gene: 5. Germline CDR1 reads SGHAT; CDR2 reads FQNNGV. The chain uses TRBV11-2 and TRBJ2-3; 14 bases align to TRBD2. The clonotype originates from an adult who received the AZD1222 COVID-19 vaccine. The starting material was peripheral blood, obtained 28 days after the second AZD1222 dose. The CDR3 DNA sequence: TGTGCCAGCAGCTCCCGACTAGCGGGGGGGCAAGATACGCAGTATTTT. Protein sequence: CASSSRLAGGQDTQYF.